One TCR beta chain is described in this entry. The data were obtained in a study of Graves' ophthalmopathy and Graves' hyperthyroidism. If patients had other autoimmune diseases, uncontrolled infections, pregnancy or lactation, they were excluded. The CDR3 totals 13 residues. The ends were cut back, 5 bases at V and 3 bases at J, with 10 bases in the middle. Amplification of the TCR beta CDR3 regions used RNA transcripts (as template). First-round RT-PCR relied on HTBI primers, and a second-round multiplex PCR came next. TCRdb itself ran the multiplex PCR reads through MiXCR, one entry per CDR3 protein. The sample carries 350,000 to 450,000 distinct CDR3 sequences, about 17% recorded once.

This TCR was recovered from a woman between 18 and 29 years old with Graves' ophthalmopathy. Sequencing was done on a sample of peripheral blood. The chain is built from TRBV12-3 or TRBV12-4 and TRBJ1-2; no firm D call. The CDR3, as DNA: TGTGCCAGCAGTACCGGGAAGGACTATGGCTACACCTTC. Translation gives CASSTGKDYGYTF.